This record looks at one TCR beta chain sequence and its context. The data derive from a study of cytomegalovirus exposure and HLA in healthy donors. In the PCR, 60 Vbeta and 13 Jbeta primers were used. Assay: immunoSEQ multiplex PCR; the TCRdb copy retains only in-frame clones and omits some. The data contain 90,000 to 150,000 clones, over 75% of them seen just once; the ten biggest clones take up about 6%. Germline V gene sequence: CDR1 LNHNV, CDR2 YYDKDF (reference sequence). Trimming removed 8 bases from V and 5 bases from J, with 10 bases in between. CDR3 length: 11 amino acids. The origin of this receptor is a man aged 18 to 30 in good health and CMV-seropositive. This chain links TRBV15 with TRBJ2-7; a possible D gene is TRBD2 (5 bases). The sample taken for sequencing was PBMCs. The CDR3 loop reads CATGLFDEQYF. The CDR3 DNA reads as TGTGCCACCGGACTTTTCGACGAGCAGTACTTC.